This record looks at one T cell receptor (beta chain) sequence and its context. The antigen is not known. The CDR3 has 15 residues. Germline CDR1 reads LNHDA; CDR2 reads SQIVND (reference sequence). This sample was included in a study of T cells expressing NK-cell markers. Study information: Sorted CD3+CD56+NKG2C+, CD3+CD56+NKG2C- and CD3+CD56-NKG2C+ T-cell subsets were beta-chain profiled. Most of the eight sequenced donors were HCMV-seropositive; one was seronegative. Points from the study as a whole: In several donors, dominant NKG2C+ clonotypes were roughly 1.0-7.0% of CD8+ T cells.

TCR beta cDNA was made by 5'RACE template switching with UMIs. Following a re-call of the 5' RACE reads, TCRdb has one entry per CDR3 protein and lacks DNA. Its clone listing holds 150,000 to 180,000 distinct CDR3 sequences. The V call is TRBV19, the J call TRBJ1-5. Source material: blood T cells: a sorted CD56 or NKG2C T cell subset, CD4+ or CD8+ T cells, or bulk PBMC T cells (not recorded which). The sequence was obtained from a woman aged 45-60 years in good health. CDR3 amino acids: CASSKYANYYQPQHF. The full variable domain, its missing parts supplied by reference TRBV19 and TRBJ1-5, is DGGITQSPKYLFRKEGQNVTLSCEQNLNHDAMYWYRQDPGQGLRLIYYSQIVNDFQKGDIAEGYSVSREKKESFPLTVTSAQKNPTAFYLCASSKYANYYQPQHFGDGTRLSIL.